This entry features one TCR beta chain sequence. These data are taken from a study of cytotoxic CD8 clonotypes in ibrutinib-treated CLL. About the study: Response sampling occurred after a median approximately eleven months of treatment (range 6 to 36).

This table comes from immunoSEQ multiplex PCR, and its TCRdb copy is limited to in-frame clones, with some not included. The sample contains 95,000 to 100,000 clones, about 72% of which appear only once. V was trimmed by 6 bases and J by 2 bases, leaving 5 bases between them. The CDR3 is made up of 11 amino acids. CDR1 and CDR2 (germline): DFQATT, SNEGSKA (reference sequence). The TCR was taken from a human donor with chronic lymphocytic leukemia. The genes are TRBV20-1 and TRBJ2-1; D unresolved. The sequences come from PBMCs, collected after 12 months of ibrutinib treatment. The CDR3 loop reads CSASAYNEQFF. In nucleotides, the CDR3 is TGCAGTGCCTCTGCCTACAATGAGCAGTTCTTC.